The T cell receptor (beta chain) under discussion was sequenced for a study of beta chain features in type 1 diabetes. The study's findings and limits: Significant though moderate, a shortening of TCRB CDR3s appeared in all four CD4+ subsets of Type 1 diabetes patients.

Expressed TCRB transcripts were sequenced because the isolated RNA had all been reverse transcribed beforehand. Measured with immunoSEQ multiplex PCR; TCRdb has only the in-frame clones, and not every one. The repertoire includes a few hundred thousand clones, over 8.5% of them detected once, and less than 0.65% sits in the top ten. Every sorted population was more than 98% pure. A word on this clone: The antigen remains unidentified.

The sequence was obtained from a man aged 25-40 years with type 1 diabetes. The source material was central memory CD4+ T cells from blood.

The CDR3 DNA reads as TGTGCCAGCAGTATCCCTCAGGGTACCGTATCGGAGCAGTACTTC. It translates to CASSIPQGTVSEQYF. The chain links TRBV6-5 to TRBJ2-7, with D tentatively TRBD1 (5 bases). The germline V gene encodes CDR1 MNHEY and CDR2 SVGAGI. The V gene lost 5 bases and the J gene lost 7 bases, with 21 bases spanning the gap. The CDR3 spans 15 residues.